Below are 29 T cell receptor beta chains sequenced from a single sample in a study of blood T cell repertoires in COVID-19. TCRdb's copy holds only in-frame clones and misses some; the assay was immunoSEQ multiplex PCR. The sample lists 200,000 to 300,000 clones, approximately 86% occurring once. Source material: peripheral blood. These TCRs come from a woman aged 55-70 years with COVID-19, enrolled during active disease.

This clone was counted only a few times. The sample has other DNA sequences that encode this CDR3 too. This rearrangement joins TRBV5-1 to TRBJ1-1; D is undetermined. Trimming shortened V by 0 bases and J by 2 bases, and 5 bases separated the two germline ends. The germline gives CDR1 SGHRS, CDR2 YFSETQ. There are 13 residues in the CDR3. CDR3: CASSLGGNTEAFF. CDR3 nucleotides: TGCGCCAGCAGCTTGGGCGGCAACACTGAAGCTTTCTTT.

The table lists this clone with a few counts. This chain connects TRBV20-1 to TRBJ1-1; TRBD1 might be the D (6 bases). In germline, CDR1 is DFQATT, CDR2 SNEGSKA (reference sequence). V was cut by 3 bases and J by 1 base, with 12 bases left in between. The CDR3 sequence is 14 residues long. This chain's CDR3 is CSASLGHANTEAFF. The CDR3 DNA is TGCAGTGCTAGTTTGGGACACGCGAACACTGAAGCTTTCTTT.

The V and J genes are TRBV6-2 or TRBV6-3 and TRBJ2-7, with D perhaps TRBD2 (5 bases). The CDR3 length is 14 residues. Per germline, CDR1 MNHEY and CDR2 SVGEGT. The germline V and J ends were trimmed by 2 bases and 9 bases, with 17 bases remaining between them. The CDR3 protein is CASSYHGWERVQYF. The CDR3 coding sequence is TGTGCCAGCAGTTACCACGGATGGGAGAGGGTGCAGTACTTC.

The chain employs TRBV19 and TRBJ1-1; 7 bases are a match to TRBD1. Germline assignment: CDR1 LNHDA and CDR2 SQIVND (reference sequence). The length of the CDR3 is 15 residues. The V and J ends lost 6 bases and 1 base, in that order; junction bases with no gene match: 8. CDR3 nucleotide sequence: TGTGCCAGTAGCGAGGAGGGGGCACGGAACACTGAAGCTTTCTTT. Protein: CASSEEGARNTEAFF.

This chain joins TRBV19 and TRBJ1-5; TRBD1 aligns across 8 bases. The CDR3 extends over 16 amino acids. Germline CDR1 reads LNHDA; CDR2 reads SQIVND (reference sequence). V was clipped by 6 bases and J by 4 bases; unmatched bases: 11. The CDR3 is CASRRHDRGLNQPQHF. The CDR3 region has the DNA TGTGCCAGTAGGAGACACGACAGGGGATTAAATCAGCCCCAGCATTTT.

The J gene is TRBJ2-7, the V gene TRBV18; 8 bases are a match to TRBD2. The trim removed 5 bases at V and 2 bases at J, leaving 17 bases unmatched. There are 18 residues in the CDR3. Germline V gene lookup returns CDR1 KGHSH and CDR2 LQKENI. CDR3 loop: CASSKARGETSATYEQYF. CDR3 nucleotide sequence: TGTGCCAGCTCAAAAGCCCGGGGGGAGACTAGCGCGACCTACGAGCAGTACTTC.

The chain joins TRBV7-2 to TRBJ1-6, with TRBD1 matching over 7 bases. Trimming cost V 4 bases and J 10 bases; bases outside gene matches: 7. CDR3 size: 14 residues. CDR1 and CDR2 (germline): SGHTA, FQGNSA. CDR3 in amino acids: CASSSGQLESPLHF. The CDR3 nucleotides read TGTGCCAGCAGCTCGGGACAGTTAGAGTCACCCCTCCACTTT.

V is TRBV28 and J is TRBJ1-1; weak D call: TRBD1 (5 bases). Germline-derived CDR1 and CDR2 are MDHEN and SYDVKM. V lost 2 bases to trimming and J lost 1 base, with 8 bases between them. This CDR3 contains 14 residues. CDR3 protein: CASSLRGWNTEAFF. The DNA of the CDR3 is TGTGCCAGCAGTTTACGGGGGTGGAACACTGAAGCTTTCTTT.

The chain has TRBV19 and TRBJ2-5; 8 bases are shared with TRBD1. From germline, CDR1 is LNHDA and CDR2 SQIVND (reference sequence). The V segment lost 6 bases and the J segment 1 base; nucleotides outside the gene matches: 13. This CDR3 comprises 17 residues. The DNA for the CDR3 is TGTGCCAGTAGCCAAGGACAGGGAGGAAGGTTCCAAGAGACCCAGTACTTC. Protein sequence: CASSQGQGGRFQETQYF.

The CDR3 region is CASSPSGGGPIYGYTF. In nucleotides, the CDR3 is TGTGCCAGTAGTCCCTCTGGAGGGGGCCCTATCTATGGCTACACCTTC. The genes are TRBV19 and TRBJ1-2; 7 bases match TRBD1. Per the germline V gene, CDR1 is LNHDA and CDR2 is SQIVND (reference sequence). Trimming removed 5 bases from V and 4 bases from J; junction bases left unmatched: 13. This CDR3 has 16 amino acids.

The chain carries TRBV27 and TRBJ1-6; TRBD1 agrees at 10 bases. CDR3 size: 15 residues. Per germline, CDR1 MNHEY and CDR2 SMNVEV (reference sequence). Trimming removed 6 bases from V and 10 bases from J; junction bases left unmatched: 9. CDR3 loop: CASRPGGQGWSPLHF. CDR3 coding DNA: TGTGCCAGCAGACCCGGGGGACAGGGGTGGTCACCCCTCCACTTT.

The chain links TRBV27 to TRBJ2-4; 8 bases align to TRBD1. The V segment lost 7 bases and the J segment 0 bases; nucleotides outside the gene matches: 8. The CDR3 consists of 16 residues. Per germline, CDR1 MNHEY and CDR2 SMNVEV (reference sequence). The CDR3 spells CASMDRAKLAKNIQYF. As DNA, the CDR3 is TGTGCCAGCATGGACAGGGCGAAGTTAGCCAAAAACATTCAGTACTTC.

The chain uses TRBV6-4 and TRBJ1-5, with D possibly matching TRBD1 (6 bases). Germline V lookup: CDR1 MRHNA, CDR2 SNTAGT. This CDR3 comprises 18 residues. Trimming left V 6 bases short and J 0 bases short, with 21 bases between. Here the CDR3 DNA reads TGTGCCAGCAGCGGACAGCTGGAATATGGGTATAGCAATCAGCCCCAGCATTTT. Its protein is CASSGQLEYGYSNQPQHF.

The chain uses TRBV27 and TRBJ1-1, with D unresolved. The CDR3 length is 13 residues. V was shortened by 6 bases and J by 5 bases, with 13 bases between the two germline ends. The germline gives CDR1 MNHEY, CDR2 SMNVEV (reference sequence). CDR3 residues: CASRKKPETEAFF. CDR3 DNA: TGTGCCAGCAGAAAGAAGCCGGAGACTGAAGCTTTCTTT.

V usage is TRBV5-1 and J usage is TRBJ2-7; the match to TRBD2 covers 14 bases. V dropped 3 bases and J dropped 0; count of bases not matched to a gene: 2. This CDR3 is built from 16 residues. The V gene's germline CDR1 is SGHRS and CDR2 YFSETQ. CDR3 amino acids: CASSSTSGRASYEQYF. The CDR3 DNA follows: TGCGCCAGCAGCTCGACTAGCGGGAGGGCCTCCTACGAGCAGTACTTC.

The genes are TRBV3-1 (or the pseudogene TRBV3-2) and TRBJ1-3; 9 bases are shared with TRBD1. Germline trimming cut 5 bases from V and 5 bases from J; bases unmatched to any gene: 4. The CDR3 covers 14 residues. Germline V gene lookup returns CDR1 LGHDT and CDR2 YNNKEL (reference sequence). CDR3 in DNA: TGTGCCAGCAGCGCCGGGACAGGGAGAAACACCATATATTTT. Encoded protein: CASSAGTGRNTIYF.

This chain uses TRBV28 with TRBJ1-1; 8 nucleotides line up with TRBD1. There are 17 residues in the CDR3. V lost 4 bases and J lost 2; bases outside the gene matches: 12. CDR1 MDHEN and CDR2 SYDVKM come from the germline V gene. The CDR3 loop is CASSSSGRGLPNTEAFF. CDR3 DNA: TGTGCCAGCAGTTCGTCCGGCAGGGGGCTTCCCAACACTGAAGCTTTCTTT.

CDR3 sequence reads: CASSASDRVNSPLHF. CDR3 nucleotide sequence: TGTGCCAGCAGCGCCTCGGACAGGGTAAATTCACCCCTCCACTTT. V gene TRBV9 combines with J gene TRBJ1-6, with 8 bases matching TRBD1. CDR1 SGDLS and CDR2 YYNGEE come from the germline V gene. The CDR3 is 15 residues long. V lost 3 bases, J lost 7 bases, and 6 bases stayed unmatched.

The V and J genes are TRBV30 and TRBJ1-2, with D hard to call. Germline CDR1 and CDR2: GTSNPN and SVGIG (reference sequence). This CDR3 is 13 amino acids long. V dropped 2 bases and J dropped 1 base, with 8 bases sitting between them. The CDR3 spells CAWSSGLNYGYTF. The CDR3 DNA follows: TGTGCCTGGAGTTCAGGCCTTAACTATGGCTACACCTTC.

The chain combines TRBV5-5 with TRBJ2-7, with D possibly matching TRBD1 (5 bases). V shed 0 bases and J shed 6 bases, with 10 bases lying between them. The CDR3 has 13 residues. The germline V gene encodes CDR1 SGHKS and CDR2 YYEKEE (reference sequence). CDR3 sequence reads: CASSLVQGFEQYF. The CDR3 nucleotides read TGTGCCAGCAGCTTGGTTCAGGGCTTCGAGCAGTACTTC.

The chain links TRBV6-5 to TRBJ2-1; 14 bases map to TRBD2. With 6 bases clipped from V and 8 bases from J, the junction kept 6 bases outside the gene matches. This CDR3 has 15 amino acids. Germline values: CDR1 MNHEY, CDR2 SVGAGI. In nucleotides, the CDR3 is TGTGCCAGCAGCAGGGGACTAGCGGGAGAGGATGAGCAGTTCTTC. This gives the protein CASSRGLAGEDEQFF.

This clone has more than one count but fewer than ten. This chain uses TRBV7-2 with TRBJ1-3, with D possibly being TRBD1 (5 bases). This CDR3 is built from 16 residues. Germline values: CDR1 SGHTA, CDR2 FQGNSA. The V and J ends lost 2 bases and 0 bases respectively, with 11 bases between them. The CDR3 nucleotides are TGTGCCAGCAGCTTAATGGGGGGGAGCTCTGGAAACACCATATATTTT. Amino acids: CASSLMGGSSGNTIYF.

V is TRBV27 and J is TRBJ2-7; 10 positions match TRBD1. This CDR3 spans 16 amino acids. V lost 3 bases and J lost 3; bases outside the gene matches: 8. Germline CDR1 reads MNHEY; CDR2 reads SMNVEV (reference sequence). The CDR3 reads CASSFFRDRGCYEQYF. The CDR3, as DNA: TGTGCCAGCAGTTTTTTCAGGGACAGGGGTTGCTACGAGCAGTACTTC.

The chain couples TRBV19 to TRBJ1-5, with D possibly being TRBD1 (5 bases). The V gene's germline CDR1 is LNHDA and CDR2 SQIVND (reference sequence). This CDR3 contains 15 residues. Trimming took 6 bases from V and 0 from J, leaving 12 bases between them. CDR3 region: CASSKERGSNQPQHF. CDR3 sequence (DNA): TGTGCCAGTAGCAAGGAAAGGGGTAGCAATCAGCCCCAGCATTTT. The full variable domain, in which reference TRBV19 and TRBJ1-5 provide the parts outside the CDR3, is DGGITQSPKYLFRKEGQNVTLSCEQNLNHDAMYWYRQDPGQGLRLIYYSQIVNDFQKGDIAEGYSVSREKKESFPLTVTSAQKNPTAFYLCASSKERGSNQPQHFGDGTRLSIL.

The genes are TRBV19 and TRBJ1-2, with D perhaps matching TRBD1 (6 bases). The CDR3 runs to 13 residues. Germline V gene data show CDR1 as LNHDA and CDR2 as SQIVND (reference sequence). Trimming removed 5 bases from V and 4 bases from J, with 11 bases in between. The CDR3 nucleotides are TGTGCCAGTAGTCCTGACAGGAGCTATGGCTACACCTTC. Translating gives CASSPDRSYGYTF.

The rearrangement joins TRBV14 to TRBJ2-5; the D is unclear. This CDR3 region has 13 residues. Germline V CDR1 and CDR2: SGHDN, FVKESK. Trimming took 1 base from V and 5 from J, leaving 8 bases between them. The CDR3 protein is CASSQVLVETQYF. The DNA for the CDR3 is TGTGCCAGCAGCCAAGTTTTAGTCGAGACCCAGTACTTC.

V usage is TRBV3-1 (or the pseudogene TRBV3-2) and J usage is TRBJ1-3; D is unclear. Trimming took off 5 bases at V and 0 bases at J, with 11 bases between the two ends. The CDR3 has 15 amino acids. CDR1 LGHDT and CDR2 YNNKEL come from the germline V gene (reference sequence). The CDR3 is CASSMDDISGNTIYF. For the CDR3, the DNA is TGTGCCAGCAGCATGGATGACATCTCTGGAAACACCATATATTTT.

The rearrangement uses TRBV30 and TRBJ1-6; 8 nucleotides agree with TRBD1. Germline values: CDR1 GTSNPN, CDR2 SVGIG (reference sequence). After removal of 5 bases from V and 5 bases from J, the junction contained 14 bases not matched to a gene. The CDR3 consists of 17 residues. The CDR3 nucleotides read TGTGCCTGGGCTTCGGGCATTGGACAGGGAGATAATTCACCCCTCCACTTT. This codes for CAWASGIGQGDNSPLHF.

The sample holds a few counts of this clone. The rearrangement joins TRBV5-4 to TRBJ1-2; D gene ambiguous. CDR3 length: 14 residues. Germline V gene sequence: CDR1 SGHNT, CDR2 YYREEE (reference sequence). V lost 4 bases to trimming and J lost 4 bases, with 14 bases between them. Here the CDR3 reads CASSPLAESYGYTF. The CDR3 nucleotides read TGTGCCAGCAGCCCCCTCGCAGAAAGCTATGGCTACACCTTC.